This T cell receptor beta chain was sequenced for a study of response to subunit inactivated influenza vaccine. Each CDR3 protein is one row after TCRdb ran MiXCR on the RT-PCR reads. The sample has roughly 650,000 distinct CDR3 sequences, 12% to 15% seen once; the top ten hold roughly 7.6%. About this clonotype itself: Its antigen is undetermined.

General study results and limits: A suggestion made by the authors is that each seasonal influenza vaccination recruits few new T cells.

The germline V gene has CDR1 SGHVS and CDR2 FNYEAQ. J lost 0 bases, V lost 1 base, and 5 bases had no gene match. CDR3 length equals 17 residues. This chain uses TRBV7-6 with TRBJ1-3; 8 positions agree with TRBD1. Source: PBMCs from blood, taken less than 15 days before vaccination. This TCR was recovered from a man in his fifties who received an inactivated influenza vaccine. CDR3 residues: CASSLGGQGYSGNTIYF. The CDR3 DNA follows: TGTGCCAGCAGCTTAGGTGGACAGGGATACTCTGGAAACACCATATATTTT.